Listed below are T cell receptor beta chains from one sample, sequenced in a study of relationships among human T cell subsets. TCRdb called the multiplex PCR reads again in MiXCR, with one record for every CDR3 protein. Among roughly 13,000 distinct CDR3 sequences listed, approximately 67% were seen once. Sequenced input: CD4+ Th1 cells sorted from blood. The receptor set was obtained from a man aged 40-49 years in good health. Both conserved end residues are part of each CDR3. D genes are given only for firm matches. Clone size, where shown, is once, few, many, or a class for clones that have expanded.

d_call clone_size j_call v_call cdr3_aa cdr3_nt
TRBD1 NA TRBJ1-5 TRBV6-6 CASSPTGSNQPQHF TGTGCCAGCAGCCCGACAGGGAGCAATCAGCCCCAGCATTTT
TRBD1 NA TRBJ1-1 TRBV29-1 CGVEAGQGIGEAFF TGCGGCGTTGAGGCAGGACAGGGGATCGGTGAAGCTTTCTTT
TRBD1 NA TRBJ1-2 TRBV28 CASSRTGTPSYGYTF TGTGCCAGCAGTAGGACAGGTACCCCCAGCTATGGCTACACCTTC
TRBD2 NA TRBJ2-1 TRBV2 CASSVKRGGGEQFF TGTGCCAGCAGTGTGAAGCGGGGGGGAGGTGAGCAGTTCTTC
NA NA TRBJ1-1 TRBV7-9 CASSLVGRIEAFF TGTGCCAGCAGCTTAGTGGGGAGGATTGAAGCTTTCTTT
TRBD1 once TRBJ1-1 TRBV19 CASSSTGDTEAFF TGTGCCAGTAGTTCGACAGGGGACACTGAAGCTTTCTTT
NA once TRBJ2-7 TRBV7-9 CASGESEQYF TGTGCCAGCGGGGAGAGCGAGCAGTACTTC
TRBD1 NA TRBJ2-7 TRBV28 CASSSSGTGRRYEQYF TGTGCCAGCAGTTCTTCCGGGACAGGGAGGCGGTACGAGCAGTACTTC
NA NA TRBJ1-2 TRBV4-1 CASSNTGPGTIGYTF TGCGCCAGCAGCAACACCGGGCCCGGGACCATTGGCTACACCTTC
NA NA TRBJ2-3 TRBV4-2 CASSPTRTGRARSTDTQYF TGTGCCAGCAGCCCCACCCGAACCGGACGTGCGAGGAGCACAGATACGCAGTATTTT
TRBD2 once TRBJ2-5 TRBV6-5 CASSYSLAGKETQYF TGTGCCAGCAGTTACTCGCTAGCGGGAAAAGAGACCCAGTACTTC
TRBD2 NA TRBJ2-1 TRBV5-1 CASSPGGGNIKEQFF TGCGCCAGCAGCCCGGGAGGGGGTAATATAAAAGAGCAGTTCTTC
NA NA TRBJ2-7 TRBV6-1 CASGGLYEQYF TGTGCCAGCGGGGGACTCTACGAGCAGTACTTC
NA few TRBJ2-3 TRBV12-3/TRBV12-4 CASSLASLADTQYF TGTGCCAGCAGTTTAGCGTCCCTTGCAGATACGCAGTATTTT
TRBD1 NA TRBJ2-7 TRBV12-3/TRBV12-4 CASSFPRTGGSYEQYF TGTGCCAGCAGTTTCCCTCGGACAGGGGGCTCCTACGAGCAGTACTTC
NA NA TRBJ2-1 TRBV20-1 CSASRDTSYNEQFF TGCAGTGCTAGTAGGGACACTTCCTACAATGAGCAGTTCTTC
TRBD2 NA TRBJ2-3 TRBV28 CASSQAGATDTQYF TGTGCCAGCAGCCAAGCGGGGGCCACAGATACGCAGTATTTT
NA NA TRBJ2-5 TRBV29-1 CSKTTGETQYF TGCAGCAAGACGACAGGAGAGACCCAGTACTTC
NA NA TRBJ2-7 TRBV5-1 CASNPDRTKGEQYF TGCGCCAGCAACCCCGACAGGACAAAAGGGGAGCAGTACTTC
NA NA TRBJ2-5 TRBV20-1 CSARGGSGSETQYF TGCAGTGCTAGAGGGGGGAGTGGATCAGAGACCCAGTACTTC
NA few TRBJ1-5 TRBV2 CASSGGRGSNQPQHF TGTGCCAGCAGTGGGGGACGGGGGAGCAATCAGCCCCAGCATTTT
NA NA TRBJ2-6 TRBV27 CASSFSGFGANVLTF TGTGCCAGCAGTTTTTCGGGCTTTGGGGCCAACGTCCTGACTTTC
NA NA TRBJ2-3 TRBV11-2 CASSQVGSTDTQYF TGTGCCAGCAGTCAAGTGGGGAGCACAGATACGCAGTATTTT
NA NA TRBJ1-3 TRBV1 CTRSESSGNTIYF TGCACCCGGAGCGAGAGCTCTGGAAACACCATATATTTT
NA NA TRBJ2-5 TRBV5-1 CASSLRQASETQYF TGCGCCAGCAGCCTACGACAGGCCTCAGAGACCCAGTACTTC
NA NA TRBJ1-1 TRBV11-2 CASSLAGGDTEAFF TGTGCCAGCAGCTTAGCTGGAGGGGACACTGAAGCTTTCTTT
TRBD2 NA TRBJ2-1 TRBV15 CAAGSGRDNEQFF TGTGCCGCAGGTAGCGGGCGAGACAATGAGCAGTTCTTC
TRBD2 NA TRBJ2-3 TRBV28 CASSPRLGGSRTDTQYF TGTGCCAGCAGTCCCCGACTAGGCGGGAGTCGCACAGATACGCAGTATTTT
NA NA TRBJ2-3 TRBV11-2 CASSGGGTPGAPYSTYTQYF TGTGCCAGCAGCGGAGGGGGGACACCGGGGGCCCCCTATAGCACATATACGCAGTATTTT
NA NA TRBJ1-1 TRBV11-2 CASSWQQGGTEAFF TGTGCCAGCAGCTGGCAACAGGGCGGCACTGAAGCTTTCTTT
NA NA TRBJ1-6 TRBV18 CASSPRTAAYNSPLHF TGTGCCAGCTCACCACGGACAGCCGCCTATAATTCACCCCTCCACTTT
NA NA TRBJ2-4 TRBV10-3 CAISESPGAGTSIAKNIQYF TGTGCCATCAGTGAGTCGCCCGGGGCAGGGACCTCAATAGCCAAAAACATTCAGTACTTC
NA NA TRBJ1-1 TRBV28 CASLEGSEAFF TGTGCCAGTCTGGAGGGCAGTGAAGCTTTCTTT
NA NA TRBJ2-1 TRBV6-6 CASSPGQFLSYNEQFF TGTGCCAGCAGCCCCGGACAGTTCCTCTCCTACAATGAGCAGTTCTTC
NA NA TRBJ2-1 TRBV7-6 CASSRLSGPYNEQFF TGTGCCAGCAGCCGCCTCTCAGGCCCGTACAATGAGCAGTTCTTC
NA NA TRBJ2-7 TRBV6-1 CASSAGAAGAAYEQYF TGTGCCAGCAGTGCTGGGGCAGCAGGGGCAGCCTACGAGCAGTACTTC
NA NA TRBJ1-6 TRBV27 CASSAGTRDYNSPLHF TGTGCCAGCAGTGCGGGGACAAGGGATTATAATTCACCCCTCCACTTT
NA few TRBJ2-7 TRBV29-1 CSVEDTVSYEQYF TGCAGCGTTGAAGATACAGTTTCCTACGAGCAGTACTTC
TRBD1 few TRBJ2-3 TRBV2 CASKRDRGTDTQYF TGTGCCAGCAAAAGGGACAGAGGCACCGATACGCAGTATTTT
TRBD1 NA TRBJ2-6 TRBV7-3 CASSFHGTGGAGANVLTF TGTGCCAGCAGCTTCCATGGGACAGGGGGCGCCGGGGCCAACGTCCTGACTTTC
NA few TRBJ1-2 TRBV29-1 CSVAGIGGYTF TGCAGCGTTGCTGGGATCGGGGGCTACACCTTC
NA few TRBJ2-5 TRBV7-9 CASSSRDIWEAETQYF TGTGCCAGCAGCTCCCGGGACATCTGGGAGGCGGAGACCCAGTACTTC
NA once TRBJ2-7 TRBV6-5 CASSFMYEQYF TGTGCCAGCAGTTTTATGTACGAGCAGTACTTC
NA few TRBJ1-4 TRBV24-1 CATSDLDSSNEKLFF TGTGCCACCAGTGACCTTGACAGCTCCAATGAAAAACTGTTTTTT
TRBD2 few TRBJ2-5 TRBV11-2 CASSTSGAQETQYF TGTGCCAGCAGCACTAGCGGGGCACAAGAGACCCAGTACTTC
NA NA TRBJ2-7 TRBV20-1 CSASAVTYEQYF TGCAGTGCTAGTGCAGTGACCTACGAGCAGTACTTC